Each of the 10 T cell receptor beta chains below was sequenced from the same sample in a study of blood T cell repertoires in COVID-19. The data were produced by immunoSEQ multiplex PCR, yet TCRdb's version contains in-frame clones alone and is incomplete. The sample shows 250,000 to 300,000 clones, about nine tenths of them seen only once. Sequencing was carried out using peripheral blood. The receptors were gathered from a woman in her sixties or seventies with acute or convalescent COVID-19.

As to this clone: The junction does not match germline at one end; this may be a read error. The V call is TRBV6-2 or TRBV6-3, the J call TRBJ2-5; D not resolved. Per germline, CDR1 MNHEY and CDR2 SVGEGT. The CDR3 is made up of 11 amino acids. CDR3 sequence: CASSLASAPHF. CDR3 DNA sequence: TGTGCCAGCAGTTTAGCCAGCGCACCCCACTTC.

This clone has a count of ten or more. DNA for the CDR3: TGTGCCATCAGCAACACGGGACTAAGGGGCGATGAGCAGTTCTTC. Translating gives CAISNTGLRGDEQFF. The rearrangement joins TRBV10-3 to TRBJ2-1, with TRBD2 matching 7 bases. Per the germline V gene, CDR1 is ENHRY and CDR2 is SYGVKD. The CDR3 contains 15 residues. V shed 6 bases and J 8 bases; nucleotides not matched to a gene: 13.

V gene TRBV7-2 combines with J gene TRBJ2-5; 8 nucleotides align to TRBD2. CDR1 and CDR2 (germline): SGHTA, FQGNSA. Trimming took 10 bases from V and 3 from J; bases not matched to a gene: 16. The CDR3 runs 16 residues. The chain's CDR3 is CATSDGGGGGKETQYF. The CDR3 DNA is TGTGCCACTTCCGATGGGGGTGGCGGGGGGAAAGAGACCCAGTACTTC.

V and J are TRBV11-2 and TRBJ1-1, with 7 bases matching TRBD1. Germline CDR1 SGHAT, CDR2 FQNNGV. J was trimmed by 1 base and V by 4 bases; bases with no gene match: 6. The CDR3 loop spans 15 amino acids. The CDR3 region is CASSSSRDRNTEAFF. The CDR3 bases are TGTGCCAGCAGCTCGTCCCGGGACAGGAACACTGAAGCTTTCTTT.

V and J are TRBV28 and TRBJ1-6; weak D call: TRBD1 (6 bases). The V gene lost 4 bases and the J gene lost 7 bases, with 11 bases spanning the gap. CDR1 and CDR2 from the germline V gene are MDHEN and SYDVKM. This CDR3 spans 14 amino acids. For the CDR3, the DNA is TGTGCCAGCAGTTATTACAGGGACAATTCACCCCTCCACTTT. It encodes CASSYYRDNSPLHF.

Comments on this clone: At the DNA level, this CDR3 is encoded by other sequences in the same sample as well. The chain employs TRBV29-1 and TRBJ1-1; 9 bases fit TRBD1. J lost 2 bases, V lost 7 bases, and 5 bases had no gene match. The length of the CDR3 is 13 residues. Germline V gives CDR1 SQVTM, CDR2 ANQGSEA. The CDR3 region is CSATTGGNTEAFF. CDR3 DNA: TGCAGCGCGACGACAGGGGGAAACACTGAAGCTTTCTTT.

The CDR3: CASSLRTQGLGEQYF. The CDR3 DNA reads as TGTGCCAGCAGTTTAAGGACCCAGGGCTTGGGGGAGCAGTACTTC. The chain combines TRBV28 with TRBJ2-7; a possible D gene is TRBD1 (5 bases). The length of the CDR3 is 15 residues. Trimming pared 2 bases from V and 7 bases from J, leaving 18 bases between. Germline lookup yields CDR1 MDHEN and CDR2 SYDVKM.

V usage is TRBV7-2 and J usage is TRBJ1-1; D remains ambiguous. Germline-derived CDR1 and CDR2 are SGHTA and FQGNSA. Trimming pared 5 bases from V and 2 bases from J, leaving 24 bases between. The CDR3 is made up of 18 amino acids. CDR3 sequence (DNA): TGTGCCAGCAGCCTAGGTAGGTCGGGTTGGCGGAGAAACACTGAAGCTTTCTTT. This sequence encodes CASSLGRSGWRRNTEAFF.

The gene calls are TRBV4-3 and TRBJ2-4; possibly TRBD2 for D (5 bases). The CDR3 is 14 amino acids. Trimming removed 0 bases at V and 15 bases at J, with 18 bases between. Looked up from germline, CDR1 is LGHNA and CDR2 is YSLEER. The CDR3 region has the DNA TGCGCCAGCAGCCAAGATACGGGGTCCCACACTTTGTACTTC. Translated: CASSQDTGSHTLYF.

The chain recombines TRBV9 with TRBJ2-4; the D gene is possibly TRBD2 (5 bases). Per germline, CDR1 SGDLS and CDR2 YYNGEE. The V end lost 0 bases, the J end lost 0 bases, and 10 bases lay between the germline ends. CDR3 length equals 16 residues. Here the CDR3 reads CASSVGAGVAKNIQYF. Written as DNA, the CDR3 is TGTGCCAGCAGCGTAGGCGCGGGTGTAGCCAAAAACATTCAGTACTTC.